This T cell receptor beta chain was retrieved from a study of T cells after yellow fever vaccination. Across the study: Fractions with few cells were prepared using SMART-Seq v4 Ultra Low Input.

TCRdb reprocessed the 5' RACE reads with MiXCR, giving one entry per CDR3 protein. The table includes about 630,000 distinct CDR3 sequences, 9% to 15% detected once. V dropped 0 bases and J dropped 6 bases, with 11 bases sitting between them. The germline V gene encodes CDR1 SGHDN and CDR2 FVKESK. The CDR3 runs to 15 residues. Study findings and constraints: Subsequent to the booster, the majority of primary-vaccination clones reappeared (around 96% CD4, 85% to 90% CD8).

In regard to this clonotype: Antigen specificity is unknown.

The source was PBMCs, collected on the day of the yellow fever booster vaccination. The TCR sequence derives from a man in his thirties or forties who received the YFV17D yellow fever vaccine. The rearrangement uses TRBV14 and TRBJ2-2; no firm D call. The CDR3 loop is CASSQDLEGPGELFF. The CDR3 DNA reads TGTGCCAGCAGCCAAGATCTAGAAGGTCCCGGGGAGCTGTTTTTT. Variable domain in full (rest from reference TRBV14 and TRBJ2-2): EAGVTQFPSHSVIEKGQTVTLRCDPISGHDNLYWYRRVMGKEIKFLLHFVKESKQDESGMPNNRFLAERTGGTYSTLKVQPAELEDSGVYFCASSQDLEGPGELFFGEGSRLTVL.